The TCR beta chain described here comes from a study of OX40 agonist ivuxolimab in advanced cancers. Study as a whole: Dose-escalation cases comprised hepatocellular carcinoma, melanoma, renal cell or head and neck cancer.

Of note for this clone: Its antigen is as yet unknown.

The CDR3 extends over 14 amino acids. CDR1 is MNHNS, CDR2 SASEGT, per germline. V lost 7 bases and J 2 bases, leaving 15 bases between the germline ends. Whole-study findings and limits: With doses of 0.1-3.0 mg/kg, partial responders showed among the lowest clonal expansion. By week 6 at 0.1 to 3.0 mg/kg, blood CD4+ and CD8+ T cells had expanded clonally.

Blood draws occurred at baseline, cycle 4 day 1, and cycle 7 day 1. Only in-frame clones appear in the TCRdb table, and some are missing; sequencing was by immunoSEQ multiplex PCR. The profile shows roughly 80,000 clones, 87% of them singletons. The source material was CD4+ or CD8+ T cells sorted from blood, sampled in a trial of the OX40 agonist ivuxolimab. The receptor comes from an adult with an advanced solid tumor such as melanoma, head and neck, liver or kidney cancer. The rearrangement uses TRBV6-1 and TRBJ2-7, with D perhaps matching TRBD1 (6 bases). In DNA, the CDR3 is TGTGCCAGCACCTCACCCAGGGGACCCTACGAGCAGTACTTC. It translates to CASTSPRGPYEQYF.